The present TCR beta chain was sequenced within a study of cytomegalovirus exposure and HLA in healthy donors listed by TCRdb under 2017. For the wider study: According to a later analysis, the roughly 120 validation repertoires were produced on the same platform as the 666 repertoires of the first cohort. Besides the first cohort of approximately 670 subjects, a separate validation cohort made up of about 120 different subjects was used. The study aimed to test whether signatures of past pathogen exposure could be identified by cataloging public T cell receptors. The study combined high-throughput TCR immunosequencing, statistical association of individual TCRs with disease status, and machine learning to predict cytomegalovirus infection status.

Overall study results and their limits: In both the original and validation cohorts, the classifier was reported to diagnose cytomegalovirus status with high specificity and sensitivity. Subsequent analysis determined that TCRs grouped into clusters in the first cohort also showed a tendency toward co-occurrence across the 120 validation repertoires, and approximately 94% of cluster scores exceeded 0. Across donors, most TCR sequences were observed very rarely, whereas some public TCRs were present in many individuals. In vitro tests confirmed that three of the cytomegalovirus-associated TCR beta chains recognize cytomegalovirus antigens. A total of 150 to 200 TCR beta chains were listed by the study as associated with cytomegalovirus. It was suggested by the authors that the approach could potentially be generalized to other disease states and immunological phenotypes. A later analysis had no HLA typing for the validation cohort, so co-occurrence there was scored across all 130 or so repertoires.

Based on the germline V gene (reference sequence), the CDR1 and CDR2 sequences are LNHDA and SQIVND. The CDR3 numbers 15 residues from cysteine through phenylalanine. Only CDR3 DNA is held: 45 bases, read in frame from base 1. Trimming at the junction amounts to 5 bases on V and 2 bases on J, and the germline ends lie 12 bases apart. Separate from the approximately 700-subject first cohort, the validation cohort of around 130 subjects was the group to which the donors belonged. On this clone itself: There is no known antigen for this receptor. No base quality information exists; no much larger clone differs at one position.

Library method: the immunoSEQ multiplex PCR assay. Turning to the authors' computational methods: A statistical classification framework was built to diagnose cytomegalovirus status from the catalog of TCR beta chain sequences. The table was pulled from immuneACCESS by TCRdb, which kept in-frame rearrangements only. Such tables lose some clones; where checked, under half of the loss comes from unresolved V genes, and the rest has no known cause. The DNA was the basis for D and trimming; V, J and clone size are from that table. For this sample the table gives fewer than 100,000 clones, of which approximately 91% were detected only once. Roughly 2.1% of the sample rests with the top ten.

Sequencing input: PBMCs. Rearrangement joined TRBV19 to TRBJ1-4, and perhaps TRBD1 as D gene, on 5 matching bases. The TCR sequence derives from a man aged 30 to 45 in good health and CMV-seronegative. This receptor has the CDR3 CASSFKGPTNEKLFF. Here is the DNA: TGTGCCAGTAGTTTCAAGGGGCCTACTAATGAAAAACTGTTTTTT.